Listed here is a single T cell receptor beta chain. This clone was picked up a small number of times. What antigen it recognizes has not been identified. No base quality values were provided; no much bigger clone lies one nucleotide off. The germline V gene specifies SGHTS as CDR1 and YDEGEE as CDR2. The CDR3 numbers 16 residues from cysteine through phenylalanine. The read is trimmed to its CDR3 DNA, 48 bases read in frame from base 1. The V end gives up 1 base and the J end 3 bases, leaving 9 bases in the junction not matched to a gene. Patients with autoimmune disease history or receiving systemic immunosuppression were excluded from the trial. Peripheral blood for TCR sequencing was collected from all dose cohorts at baseline, on cycle 4 day 1, and on cycle 7 day 1. Samples came from an open-label, multicenter, first-in-human phase I dose-escalation trial of ivuxolimab. Adults with locally advanced or metastatic head and neck squamous cell, hepatocellular, melanoma or renal cell carcinoma were enrolled in the trial. CD4+ and CD8+ T cells were sorted separately from peripheral blood before TCR sequencing.

Genomic DNA was isolated from the sorted cells so that the TCRbeta CDR3 region could be sequenced. The immunoSEQ Assay was used for sequencing of TCRbeta CDR3 regions. TCRdb re-hosts the immuneACCESS table, in-frame sequences only. Its copies lack some clones; in the studies checked, an unresolved V gene accounts for under half of them, and the cause for the rest is not known. The sample table holds about 37,000 clones, of which more than 75% were seen once. Clones ranked in the top ten supply around a fifth of the sample. The data were obtained in a study of OX40 agonist ivuxolimab in advanced cancers. Context from the whole study: The costimulatory receptor OX40 (CD134) was targeted by ivuxolimab, a fully human IgG2 agonistic monoclonal antibody. The monotherapy dose-escalation portion (N of about 49 patients) of the phase I ivuxolimab trial is reported in the paper. Intravenous ivuxolimab was administered to patients every 2 weeks at six dose levels: 0.01, 0.1, 0.3, 1.5, 3 and 10 mg/kg. Patients were allowed to have had prior anti-PD-1, anti-PD-L1 or anti-CTLA-4 therapy, and around 40% of the dose-escalation patients had previously received checkpoint inhibitors. In the dose-escalation cohort, more than 80% of patients were male, and the mean age was roughly 60 years with a range of about 20 to 80. Partial responses occurred in three dose-escalation patients: two with cutaneous melanoma and one with hepatocellular carcinoma. Of the approximately 50 patients in dose escalation, approximately 20 had hepatocellular carcinoma, roughly 15 had melanoma, 9 had renal cell carcinoma and 9 had head and neck cancer. Peripheral TCRbeta sequencing was intended to test whether TCR sequence diversity was altered and clonal T-cell expansion was caused by ivuxolimab. What the study reported, not specific to this receptor: After ivuxolimab, CD8+ T cells had more expanded clones than CD4+ T cells on average. At doses of 0.1 to 3.0 mg/kg, clonal expansion of both CD4+ and CD8+ T cells in blood was seen between baseline and week 6. Low levels of normalized T-cell clonal expansion were also seen in some patients who did not respond. In the 0.1-3.0 mg/kg groups, partial responders were among the patients with the lowest normalized peripheral clonal expansion, particularly in CD8+ T cells. Which antigens the clonally expanded peripheral T cells were specific for was not determined.

The starting material was CD4+ or CD8+ T cells sorted from blood, obtained in a trial of the OX40 agonist ivuxolimab. The sequence came from an adult with an advanced solid tumor such as melanoma, head and neck, liver or kidney cancer. The sequence joins TRBV5-8 to TRBJ2-7; TRBD1 agrees with 8 junctional bases. The CDR3 in this case is CASSLWRDRGFYEQYF. The bases are TGTGCCAGCAGCTTGTGGAGAGACAGGGGTTTCTACGAGCAGTACTTC.